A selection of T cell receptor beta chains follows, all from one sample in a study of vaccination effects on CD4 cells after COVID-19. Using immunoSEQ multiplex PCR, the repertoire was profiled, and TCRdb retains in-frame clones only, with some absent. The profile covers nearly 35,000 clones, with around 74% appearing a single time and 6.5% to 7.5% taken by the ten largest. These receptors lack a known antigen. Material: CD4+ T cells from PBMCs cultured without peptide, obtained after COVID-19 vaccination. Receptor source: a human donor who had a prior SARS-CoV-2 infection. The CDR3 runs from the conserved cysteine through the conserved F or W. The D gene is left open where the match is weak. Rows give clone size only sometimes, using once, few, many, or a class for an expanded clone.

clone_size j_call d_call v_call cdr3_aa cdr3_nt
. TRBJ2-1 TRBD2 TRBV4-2 CASSQGGSYNEQFF TGTGCCAGCAGCCAGGGGGGGTCCTACAATGAGCAGTTCTTC
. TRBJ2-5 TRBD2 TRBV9 CASSPTLAGETQYF TGTGCCAGCAGCCCCACCCTAGCGGGGGAGACCCAGTACTTC
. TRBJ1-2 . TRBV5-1 CASSLADRSYGYTF TGCGCCAGCAGCTTAGCGGACAGAAGCTATGGCTACACCTTC
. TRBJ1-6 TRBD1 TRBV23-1 CASSHCGQASSPLHF TGCGCCAGCAGTCACTGTGGACAGGCCTCTTCACCCCTCCACTTT
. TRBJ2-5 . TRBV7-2 CASSLVGGSGETQYF TGTGCCAGCAGCTTAGTTGGGGGCTCCGGGGAGACCCAGTACTTC
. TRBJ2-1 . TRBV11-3 CASSLLRTGLPYNEQFF TGTGCCAGCAGCTTACTCCGCACGGGTCTACCATACAATGAGCAGTTCTTC
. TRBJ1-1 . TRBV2 CASSWGNTEAFF TGTGCCAGCAGTTGGGGGAACACTGAAGCTTTCTTT
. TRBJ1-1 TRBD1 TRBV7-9 CASSLGGQGRFKTEAFF TGTGCCAGCAGCCTCGGGGGACAGGGGCGATTTAAGACTGAAGCTTTCTTT
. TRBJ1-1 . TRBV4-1 CASSQPTGMNTEAFF TGCGCCAGCAGCCAACCGACAGGAATGAACACTGAAGCTTTCTTT
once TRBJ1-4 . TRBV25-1 CASTAAGVNEKLFF TGTGCCAGCACCGCGGCAGGGGTTAATGAAAAACTGTTTTTT
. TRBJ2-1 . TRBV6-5 CASRQASSYNEQFF TGTGCCAGCAGACAGGCTAGCTCCTACAATGAGCAGTTCTTC
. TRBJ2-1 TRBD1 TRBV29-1 CSVSDRGGYNEQFF TGCAGCGTATCGGACAGGGGTGGCTACAATGAGCAGTTCTTC
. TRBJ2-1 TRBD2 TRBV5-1 CASSLAPAGGPYNEQFF TGCGCCAGCAGCTTGGCCCCTGCGGGGGGCCCCTACAATGAGCAGTTCTTC
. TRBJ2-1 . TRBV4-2 CASSQVGGGVNEQFF TGTGCCAGCAGCCAAGTGGGGGGGGGCGTTAATGAGCAGTTCTTC
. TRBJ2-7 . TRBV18 CASSPPAQPYEQYF TGTGCCAGCTCACCACCGGCACAGCCCTACGAGCAGTACTTC
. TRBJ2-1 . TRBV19 CASSSPLSPYNEQFF TGTGCCAGTAGTAGCCCACTGTCACCGTACAATGAGCAGTTCTTC
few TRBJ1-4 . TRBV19 CASSIRVEGEKLFF TGTGCCAGTAGTATCAGGGTAGAAGGTGAAAAACTGTTTTTT
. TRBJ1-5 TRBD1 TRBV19 CASSMHRGLNQPQHF TGTGCCAGTAGTATGCACAGGGGATTGAATCAGCCCCAGCATTTT
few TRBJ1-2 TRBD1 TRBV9 CASSNRGLGGYTF TGTGCCAGCAGCAATAGGGGGCTTGGGGGCTACACCTTC
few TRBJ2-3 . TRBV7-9 CASSFTDTQYF TGTGCCAGCAGCTTTACAGATACGCAGTATTTT
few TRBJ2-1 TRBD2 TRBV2 CASSLAGFSYNEQFF TGTGCCAGCAGTCTAGCGGGGTTCTCCTACAATGAGCAGTTCTTC
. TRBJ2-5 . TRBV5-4 CASSRTVQETQYF TGTGCCAGCAGCAGGACGGTTCAAGAGACCCAGTACTTC
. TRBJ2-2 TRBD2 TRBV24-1 CATSDGLAGADGELFF TGTGCCACCAGTGACGGACTAGCGGGGGCTGACGGGGAGCTGTTTTTT
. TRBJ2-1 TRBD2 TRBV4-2 CASSQEPSGAYNEQFF TGTGCCAGCAGCCAAGAGCCTAGCGGGGCCTACAATGAGCAGTTCTTC
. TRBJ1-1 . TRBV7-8 CASSLEPGNTEAFF TGTGCCAGCAGCTTAGAGCCAGGGAACACTGAAGCTTTCTTT
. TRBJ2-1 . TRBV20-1 CSASLRYNEQFF TGCAGTGCTAGTTTGCGCTACAATGAGCAGTTCTTC
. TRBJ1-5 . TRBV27 CASALRRSEPQHF TGTGCCAGTGCCTTACGGAGATCGGAGCCCCAGCATTTT